Sequencing of this T cell receptor (beta chain) was carried out in a study of shared clonotypes between healthy human individuals. In the case of this clone: The antigen is undetermined. Other nucleotide sequences from this sample produce the same CDR3.

TCRdb's table, derived via immunoSEQ multiplex PCR, lists solely in-frame clones and lacks some. The sample contains roughly 2.2 million clones, roughly 92% of which appear only once. Overall study results and limits: Only blood samples were collected, and tissue repertoires likely differ. What rarefaction showed was incomplete sorted-subset sequencing despite large depth.

J lost 5 bases, V lost 4 bases, and 6 bases had no gene match. The CDR3 runs to 13 residues. CDR1 and CDR2 (germline): SQVTM, ANQGSEA. This receptor was obtained from a man aged 18 to 35 in good health. Some clones in this sample may be carry-over from other donors' samples. The chain joins TRBV29-1 to TRBJ1-1; TRBD1 agrees at 8 bases. Sequenced input: naive CD4+ T cells from PBMCs. The subset here: CD45RA+ positively selected. CDR3 residues: CSVGDRGGTEAFF. In DNA, the CDR3 is TGCAGCGTTGGAGACAGGGGAGGTACTGAAGCTTTCTTT.